Listed below are T cell receptor beta chains from one sample, sequenced in a study of vaccination and CD4 T cells after COVID-19. Which antigens these TCRs recognize remains unknown. TCRdb ran MiXCR on the PCR reads and lists one entry per CDR3 protein. The sample holds some 10,000 distinct CDR3 sequences; around a third are singletons and the top ten take around a sixth. The sequenced sample was CD4+ T cells from blood, cultured in vitro, obtained after SARS-CoV-2 vaccination. The receptor set was obtained from a human donor who had recovered from COVID-19. CDR3s include the opening cysteine and the closing phenylalanine or tryptophan. Fields, in order: J gene, clone size, V gene, CDR3 protein. Size values are once, few and many counts, or a class for expanded clones, and some rows have none.

TRBJ2-1 | few | TRBV11-3 | CASSLGKEEQFF
TRBJ2-7 | . | TRBV7-2 | CASSSDRGGLYEQYF
TRBJ1-1 | few | TRBV7-2 | CASSLMGSDTEAFF
TRBJ2-1 | . | TRBV20-1 | CSPASGTYNEQFF
TRBJ2-7 | . | TRBV7-9 | CASSLVWGEQYF
TRBJ1-5 | few | TRBV19 | CASSNHLRTVSNQPQHF
TRBJ2-6 | . | TRBV28 | CASSSTGSRAGANVLTF
TRBJ2-3 | . | TRBV5-1 | CASSTGLAGAGDTQYF
TRBJ2-7 | . | TRBV6-2/TRBV6-3 | CASSPFTTSGAYEQYF
TRBJ1-1 | few | TRBV6-1 | CASRTGGWNTEAFF
TRBJ1-2 | . | TRBV28 | CASGRAGRSYTF
TRBJ2-1 | . | TRBV23-1 | CASSQTDGLAGGKKYNEQFF
TRBJ2-1 | . | TRBV20-1 | CSASPSGRVNEQFF
TRBJ1-1 | few | TRBV20-1 | CSARNGAGNTEAFF
TRBJ2-7 | . | TRBV7-9 | CASSFFPKSLEISYEQYF
TRBJ2-7 | . | TRBV28 | CASSLSAGYEQYF
TRBJ2-2 | . | TRBV7-3 | CASSHLRDSGELFF
TRBJ1-1 | . | TRBV24-1 | CATSDGRLNMNTEAFF
TRBJ2-3 | few | TRBV7-2 | CASSLAGRGTSTDTQYF
TRBJ2-7 | . | TRBV11-2 | CASSLDRGAYEQYF
TRBJ2-2 | . | TRBV7-3 | CASSPRNPHGGTSNTGELFF
TRBJ2-2 | . | TRBV6-4 | CASSDRAGRTGELFF
TRBJ1-1 | few | TRBV28 | CASSLGRQAEAFF
TRBJ2-4 | once | TRBV28 | CASSFQTYAKNIQYF
TRBJ1-2 | few | TRBV6-5 | CASSYGTGTYGYTF
TRBJ2-3 | . | TRBV24-1 | CATSDLGSLGRERTDTQYF
TRBJ2-7 | few | TRBV20-1 | CSARGTSGRASYEQYF
TRBJ1-2 | few | TRBV4-3 | CASSPGGAKSYGYTF
TRBJ1-4 | few | TRBV7-2 | CASSFTGPNEKLFF
TRBJ2-2 | . | TRBV24-1 | CATSDPQLKLFF
TRBJ1-1 | few | TRBV19 | CASSIRDALNTEAFF
TRBJ2-2 | . | TRBV5-1 | CASRPAQRGAPDTGELFF
TRBJ2-7 | few | TRBV2 | CASSNQGQGASEQYF
TRBJ2-3 | . | TRBV14 | CASSPGLAGGGDTQYF
TRBJ1-1 | few | TRBV19 | CASSIWGGGTEAFF
TRBJ2-7 | few | TRBV6-2/TRBV6-3 | CASSPRLRSAYEQYF
TRBJ2-3 | . | TRBV6-5 | CASSYSVGLGQGESVAADTQYF
TRBJ1-2 | . | TRBV7-2 | CASRQTGDYGYTF
TRBJ2-7 | . | TRBV15 | CATSSGTSRKGLRNEQYF
TRBJ2-7 | . | TRBV19 | CASSEAVRHEQYF
TRBJ2-7 | . | TRBV15 | CATSPYRDLAYEQYF
TRBJ2-5 | . | TRBV5-6 | CASSLVGVADQETQYF
TRBJ1-2 | . | TRBV7-3 | CASSLMGTTANYGYTF
TRBJ2-6 | medium-sized | TRBV20-1 | CSARVTGANVLTF
TRBJ2-1 | medium-sized | TRBV7-3 | CASSSYLSDEQFF
TRBJ1-4 | once | TRBV6-5 | CASSYSGPRGEKLFF
TRBJ2-7 | . | TRBV12-3/TRBV12-4 | CAGSMGGLNSEQYF
TRBJ2-1 | . | TRBV7-2 | CASSPRRGEGWYEQFF
TRBJ1-6 | medium-sized | TRBV6-1 | CASSDYSPLHF
TRBJ2-7 | . | TRBV11-2 | CASSLGGRYYEQYF
TRBJ2-3 | few | TRBV6-5 | CASSYSKLGADTQYF